The 19 T cell receptor beta chains presented below share a single source sample, sequenced in a study of blood T cell repertoires in COVID-19. Libraries were prepared by immunoSEQ multiplex PCR; TCRdb keeps only in-frame clonotypes and omits some of them. The sample has roughly 310,000 clones, 85% to 90% seen once; the top ten hold under 3.5%. The material sequenced was peripheral blood. Receptors originate from a woman in her thirties with COVID-19, enrolled during active disease.

This clone was seen a handful of times. The chain is built from TRBV7-9 and TRBJ2-7; 8 bases are a match to TRBD1. The CDR3 covers 16 residues. The germline V gene has CDR1 SEHNR and CDR2 FQNEAQ (reference sequence). V lost 2 bases, J lost 3 bases, and 9 bases stayed unmatched. This chain's CDR3 is CASSLTPQGASYEQYF. CDR3 DNA: TGTGCCAGCAGCTTAACCCCGCAGGGGGCCAGCTACGAGCAGTACTTC. Drawing the rest from reference TRBV7-9 and TRBJ2-7, the complete variable domain is DTGVSQNPRHKITKRGQNVTFRCDPISEHNRLYWYRQTLGQGPEFLTYFQNEAQLEKSRLLSDRFSAERPKGSFSTLEIQRTEQGDSAMYLCASSLTPQGASYEQYFGPGTRLTVT.

This clone was detected a few times. The junction and the germline gene differ at one end; a read error may be behind it. The chain carries TRBV5-5 and TRBJ1-1; no firm D call. This CDR3 has 13 residues. Looked up from germline, CDR1 is SGHKS and CDR2 is YYEKEE (reference sequence). CDR3 region: CASSFPGNPEAFF. CDR3 coding DNA: TGTGCCAGCAGCTTTCCCGGGAACCCTGAAGCTTTCTTT.

A note on this clone: This specimen includes other DNA sequences encoding the same CDR3. V gene TRBV9 combines with J gene TRBJ2-2, with 8 nucleotides matching TRBD1. V shed 0 bases and J 1 base; nucleotides not matched to a gene: 5. The V gene's germline CDR1 is SGDLS and CDR2 YYNGEE. The CDR3 is 17 amino acids. CDR3 sequence: CASSVGVGTGNTGELFF. CDR3 bases: TGTGCCAGCAGCGTAGGGGTTGGGACAGGGAACACCGGGGAGCTGTTTTTT.

CDR3 loop: CASNLVADTQYF. The CDR3 nucleotides are TGTGCCAGCAACCTAGTAGCAGATACGCAGTATTTT. This rearrangement joins TRBV2 to TRBJ2-3; D is unresolved. Germline V gives CDR1 SNHLY, CDR2 FYNNEI. With 7 bases removed from V and 4 bases from J, the gap between germline ends came to 9 bases. The CDR3 spans 12 residues.

This sequence joins TRBV6-6 and TRBJ1-3; maybe TRBD1 (5 bases). The CDR3 spans 15 residues. The germline CDR1 and CDR2 sequences are MNHNY and SVGAGI (reference sequence). V was shortened by 5 bases and J by 2 bases, with 13 bases between the two germline ends. CDR3 region: CASSPSGRAGNTIYF. The CDR3, as DNA: TGTGCCAGCAGTCCCTCGGGCAGGGCTGGAAACACCATATATTTT.

This clone has only a few counts. The chain is built from TRBV2 and TRBJ2-3; D is possibly TRBD2 (5 bases). The germline CDR1 and CDR2 sequences are SNHLY and FYNNEI. The CDR3 loop spans 13 amino acids. Trimming stripped 10 bases from V and 2 bases from J, with 13 bases between. The CDR3 sequence: CAIEGVSTDTQYF. The CDR3 nucleotides are TGTGCCATTGAGGGAGTATCCACAGATACGCAGTATTTT.

The rearrangement joins TRBV19 to TRBJ1-5; possible D gene TRBD1, 6 bases. Germline V gene data show CDR1 as LNHDA and CDR2 as SQIVND (reference sequence). CDR3 length: 16 residues. V was clipped by 4 bases and J by 2 bases, with 15 bases between them. CDR3 protein: CASSSPQGIGNQPQHF. Here the CDR3 DNA reads TGTGCCAGTAGTAGTCCTCAGGGGATTGGCAATCAGCCCCAGCATTTT.

J is TRBJ2-7 and V is TRBV7-9; a possible D gene is TRBD2 (5 bases). The germline V gene has CDR1 SEHNR and CDR2 FQNEAQ (reference sequence). Trimming shortened V by 7 bases and J by 2 bases, and 15 bases separated the two germline ends. The CDR3 consists of 14 residues. The CDR3 sequence is CASTKGGLAYEQYF. The CDR3 DNA reads TGTGCCAGCACCAAAGGTGGACTTGCCTACGAGCAGTACTTC.

The CDR3 is CASSLSERVEAFF. The CDR3 DNA follows: TGTGCCAGCAGCTTATCGGAGAGGGTCGAAGCTTTCTTT. The chain joins TRBV7-9 to TRBJ1-1; D is unclear. V lost 2 bases to trimming and J lost 8 bases, with 12 bases between them. Per germline, CDR1 SEHNR and CDR2 FQNEAQ (reference sequence). The CDR3 contains 13 residues.

The chain couples TRBV18 to TRBJ1-5; the D is unclear. Germline V gene lookup returns CDR1 KGHSH and CDR2 LQKENI. The V end lost 3 bases, the J end lost 5 bases, and 14 bases lay between the germline ends. The CDR3 has 15 amino acids. CDR3 sequence reads: CASSPSGVADQPQHF. The CDR3 DNA follows: TGTGCCAGCTCACCTTCGGGAGTAGCGGATCAGCCCCAGCATTTT.

V gene TRBV9 combines with J gene TRBJ2-3, with 14 bases matching TRBD2. Trimming took 4 bases from V and 4 from J; bases not matched to a gene: 5. The CDR3 is made up of 16 amino acids. The germline gives CDR1 SGDLS, CDR2 YYNGEE. The CDR3 is CASSPGTSGSSDTQYF. Here the CDR3 DNA reads TGTGCCAGCAGCCCAGGGACTAGCGGGAGTTCAGATACGCAGTATTTT.

The chain couples TRBV6-5 to TRBJ2-5; 10 nucleotides match TRBD2. Germline loops: CDR1 MNHEY, CDR2 SVGAGI. The CDR3 extends over 15 amino acids. The ends lost 2 bases at V and 4 bases at J; junction bases unmatched: 4. The CDR3, as DNA: TGTGCCAGCAGTTACGGGTCTAGCGGGAGAGAGACCCAGTACTTC. This sequence encodes CASSYGSSGRETQYF.

Remarks on this clone: Germline is not matched at one junction end, which may reflect a read error. This rearrangement joins TRBV7-9 to TRBJ2-4; TRBD1 aligns across 9 bases. Germline V gene data show CDR1 as SEHNR and CDR2 as FQNEAQ (reference sequence). The CDR3 loop spans 15 amino acids. CDR3 amino acids: CASSFNRGPRGRRPF. In DNA, the CDR3 is TGTGCCAGCAGCTTTAACAGGGGGCCGCGGGGGAGACGCCCCTTC.

Written as DNA, the CDR3 is TGTGCCAGCATCGACAGGGCTGAAGCTTTCTTT. It encodes CASIDRAEAFF. The chain carries TRBV6-5 and TRBJ1-1, with 7 bases fitting TRBD1. CDR1 and CDR2 (germline): MNHEY, SVGAGI. V lost 7 bases and J lost 6; bases outside the gene matches: 2. The CDR3 length is 11 residues.

The genes are TRBV7-9 and TRBJ2-7; 9 nucleotides match TRBD1. Germline V gene sequence: CDR1 SEHNR, CDR2 FQNEAQ (reference sequence). The CDR3 sequence is 12 residues long. V was pared by 5 bases and J by 6 bases, with 2 bases of the junction left unmatched. CDR3 amino acids: CASSPTGGEQYF. The CDR3 nucleotides are TGTGCCAGCAGCCCGACAGGGGGCGAGCAGTACTTC.

The V and J genes are TRBV5-6 and TRBJ1-2; weak D call: TRBD1 (5 bases). V shed 4 bases and J shed 10 bases, with 23 bases lying between them. The CDR3 is 15 residues long. CDR1 and CDR2 from the germline V gene are SGHDT and YYEEEE. The CDR3 DNA reads TGTGCCAGCAGCACCGCCGGGACTCGACCCGGGGACTACACCTTC. It is translated as CASSTAGTRPGDYTF.

The rearrangement joins TRBV19 to TRBJ1-1; no definite D call. CDR3 length: 17 amino acids. Trimming removed 0 bases at V and 1 base at J, with 15 bases between. Germline CDR1 reads LNHDA; CDR2 reads SQIVND (reference sequence). CDR3 nucleotides: TGTGCCAGTAGTATAGATCCGGTGGGCAGGCGGAACACTGAAGCTTTCTTT. This gives the protein CASSIDPVGRRNTEAFF. The variable domain in full, completed from reference TRBV19 and TRBJ1-1, reads DGGITQSPKYLFRKEGQNVTLSCEQNLNHDAMYWYRQDPGQGLRLIYYSQIVNDFQKGDIAEGYSVSREKKESFPLTVTSAQKNPTAFYLCASSIDPVGRRNTEAFFGQGTRLTVV.

This sequence joins TRBV11-3 and TRBJ1-1; a possible D gene is TRBD1 (6 bases). The germline V and J ends were trimmed by 4 bases and 6 bases, with 6 bases remaining between them. Germline V gene lookup returns CDR1 SGHNT and CDR2 YENEEA. The CDR3 sequence is 11 residues long. As DNA, the CDR3 is TGTGCCAGCAGCTACAGGGCTGAAGCTTTCTTT. It codes for CASSYRAEAFF.

The CDR3 here is CASSLVGTSGMGNTGELFF. The CDR3 DNA reads TGTGCCAGCAGCTTGGTTGGGACTAGCGGGATGGGAAACACCGGGGAGCTGTTTTTT. The genes are TRBV5-5 and TRBJ2-2; 13 bases line up with TRBD2. The CDR3 is 19 residues long. V lost 0 bases, J lost 2 bases, and 7 bases stayed unmatched. CDR1 is SGHKS and CDR2 is YYEKEE in the germline V gene (reference sequence).